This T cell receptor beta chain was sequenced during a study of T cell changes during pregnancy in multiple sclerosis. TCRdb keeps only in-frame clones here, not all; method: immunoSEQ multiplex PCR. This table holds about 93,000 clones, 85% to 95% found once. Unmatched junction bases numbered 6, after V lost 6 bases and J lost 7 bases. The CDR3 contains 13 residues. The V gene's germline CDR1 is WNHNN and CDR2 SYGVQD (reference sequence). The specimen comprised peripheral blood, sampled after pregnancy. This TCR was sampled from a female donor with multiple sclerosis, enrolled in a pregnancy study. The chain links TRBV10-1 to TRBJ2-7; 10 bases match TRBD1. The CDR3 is CASSRQGAGEQYF. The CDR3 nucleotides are TGCGCCAGCAGCCGACAGGGGGCGGGGGAGCAGTACTTC.